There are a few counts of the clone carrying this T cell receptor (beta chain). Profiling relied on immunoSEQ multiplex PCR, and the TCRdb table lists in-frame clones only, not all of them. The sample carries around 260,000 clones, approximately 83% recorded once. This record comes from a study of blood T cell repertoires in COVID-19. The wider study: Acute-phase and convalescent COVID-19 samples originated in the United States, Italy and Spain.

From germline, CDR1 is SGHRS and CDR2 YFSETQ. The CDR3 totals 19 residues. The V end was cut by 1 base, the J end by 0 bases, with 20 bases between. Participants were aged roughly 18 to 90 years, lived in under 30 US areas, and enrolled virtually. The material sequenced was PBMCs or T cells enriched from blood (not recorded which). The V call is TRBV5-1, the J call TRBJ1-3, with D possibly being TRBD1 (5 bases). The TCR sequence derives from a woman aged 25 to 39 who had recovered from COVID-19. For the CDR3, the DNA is TGCGCCAGCAGCTTGTATTATGGTGGGGCTGCGGTCTCTGGAAACACCATATATTTT. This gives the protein CASSLYYGGAAVSGNTIYF.